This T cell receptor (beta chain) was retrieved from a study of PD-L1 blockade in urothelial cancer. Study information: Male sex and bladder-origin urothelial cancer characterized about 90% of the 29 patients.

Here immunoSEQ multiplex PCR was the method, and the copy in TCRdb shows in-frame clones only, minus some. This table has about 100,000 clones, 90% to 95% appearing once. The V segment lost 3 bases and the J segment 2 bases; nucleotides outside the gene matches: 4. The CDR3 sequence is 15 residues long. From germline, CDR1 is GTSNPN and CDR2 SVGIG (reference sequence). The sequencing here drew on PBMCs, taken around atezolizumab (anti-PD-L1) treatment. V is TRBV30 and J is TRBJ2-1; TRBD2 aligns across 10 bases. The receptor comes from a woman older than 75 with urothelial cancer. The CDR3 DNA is TGTGCCTGGAGGGGGGGACTAGCGCCCTACAATGAGCAGTTCTTC. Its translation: CAWRGGLAPYNEQFF.